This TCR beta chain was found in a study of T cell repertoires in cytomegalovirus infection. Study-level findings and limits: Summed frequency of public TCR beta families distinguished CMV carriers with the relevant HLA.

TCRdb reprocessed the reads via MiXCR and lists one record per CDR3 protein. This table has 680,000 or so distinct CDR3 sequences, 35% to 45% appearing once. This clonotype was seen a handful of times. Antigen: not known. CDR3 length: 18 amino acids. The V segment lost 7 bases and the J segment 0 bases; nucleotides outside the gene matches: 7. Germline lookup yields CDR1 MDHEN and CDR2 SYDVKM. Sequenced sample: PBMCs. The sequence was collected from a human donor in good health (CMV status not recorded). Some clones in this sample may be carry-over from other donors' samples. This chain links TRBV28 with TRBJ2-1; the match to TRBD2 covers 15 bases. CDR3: CASKPGLAGGTSYNEQFF. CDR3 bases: TGTGCCAGCAAGCCGGGACTAGCGGGGGGTACCTCCTACAATGAGCAGTTCTTC.